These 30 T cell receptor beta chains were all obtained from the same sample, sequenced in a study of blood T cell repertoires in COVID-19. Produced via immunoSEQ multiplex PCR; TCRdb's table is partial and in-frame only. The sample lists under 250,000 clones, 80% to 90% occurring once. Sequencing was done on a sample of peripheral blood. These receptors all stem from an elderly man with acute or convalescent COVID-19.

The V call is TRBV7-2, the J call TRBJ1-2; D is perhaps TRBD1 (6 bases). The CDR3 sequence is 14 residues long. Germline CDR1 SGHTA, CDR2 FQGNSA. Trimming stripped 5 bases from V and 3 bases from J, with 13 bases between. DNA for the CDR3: TGTGCCAGCAGCCATCGGGACACTGACTATGGCTACACCTTC. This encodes CASSHRDTDYGYTF.

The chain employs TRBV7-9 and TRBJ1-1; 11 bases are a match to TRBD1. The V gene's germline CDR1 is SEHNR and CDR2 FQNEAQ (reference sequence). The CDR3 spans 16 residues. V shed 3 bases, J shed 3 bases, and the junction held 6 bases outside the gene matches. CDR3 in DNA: TGTGCCAGCAGCTTGGGACAGGGGGGTGGGGACACTGAAGCTTTCTTT. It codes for CASSLGQGGGDTEAFF.

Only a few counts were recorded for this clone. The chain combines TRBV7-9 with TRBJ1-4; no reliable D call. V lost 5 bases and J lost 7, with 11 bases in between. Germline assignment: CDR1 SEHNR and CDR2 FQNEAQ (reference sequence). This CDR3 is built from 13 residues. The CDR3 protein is CASSSGRSEKLFF. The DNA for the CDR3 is TGTGCCAGCAGCAGCGGACGGAGTGAAAAACTGTTTTTT.

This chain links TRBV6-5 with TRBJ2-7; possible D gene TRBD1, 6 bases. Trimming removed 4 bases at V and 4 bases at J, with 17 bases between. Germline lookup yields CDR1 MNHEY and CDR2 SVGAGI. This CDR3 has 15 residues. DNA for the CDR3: TGTGCCAGCAGTTCCCCTGGGGCAGGGACATACGAGCAGTACTTC. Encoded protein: CASSSPGAGTYEQYF.

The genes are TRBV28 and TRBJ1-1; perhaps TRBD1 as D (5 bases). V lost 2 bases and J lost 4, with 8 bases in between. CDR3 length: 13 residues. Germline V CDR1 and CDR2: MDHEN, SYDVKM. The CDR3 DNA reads TGTGCCAGCAGTTTAAGCGGGGCCACTGAAGCTTTCTTT. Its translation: CASSLSGATEAFF.

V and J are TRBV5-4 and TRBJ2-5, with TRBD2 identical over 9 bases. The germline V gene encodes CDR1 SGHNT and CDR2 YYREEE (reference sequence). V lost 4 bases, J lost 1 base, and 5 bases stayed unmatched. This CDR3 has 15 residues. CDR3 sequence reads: CASSPSTSGQETQYF. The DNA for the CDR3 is TGTGCCAGCAGCCCTTCGACTAGCGGCCAAGAGACCCAGTACTTC. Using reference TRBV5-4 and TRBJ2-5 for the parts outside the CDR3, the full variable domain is ETGVTQSPTHLIKTRGQQVTLRCSSQSGHNTVSWYQQALGQGPQFIFQYYREEENGRGNFPPRFSGLQFPNYSSELNVNALELDDSALYLCASSPSTSGQETQYFGPGTRLLVL.

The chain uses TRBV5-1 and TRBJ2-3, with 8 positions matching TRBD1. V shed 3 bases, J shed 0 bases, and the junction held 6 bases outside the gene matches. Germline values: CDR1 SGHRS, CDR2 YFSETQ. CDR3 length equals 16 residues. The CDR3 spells CASSSRTGSSTDTQYF. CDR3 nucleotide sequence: TGCGCCAGCAGCTCCAGGACAGGGAGCAGCACAGATACGCAGTATTTT.

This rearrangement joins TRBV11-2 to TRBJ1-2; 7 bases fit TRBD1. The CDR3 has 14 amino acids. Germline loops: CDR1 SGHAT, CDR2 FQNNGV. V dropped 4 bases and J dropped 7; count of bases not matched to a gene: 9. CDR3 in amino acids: CASSWARGPGGYTF. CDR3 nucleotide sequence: TGTGCCAGCAGCTGGGCGAGGGGGCCGGGTGGCTACACCTTC. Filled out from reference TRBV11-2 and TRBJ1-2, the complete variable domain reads EAGVAQSPRYKIIEKRQSVAFWCNPISGHATLYWYQQILGQGPKLLIQFQNNGVVDDSQLPKDRFSAERLKGVDSTLKIQPAKLEDSAVYLCASSWARGPGGYTFGSGTRLTVV.

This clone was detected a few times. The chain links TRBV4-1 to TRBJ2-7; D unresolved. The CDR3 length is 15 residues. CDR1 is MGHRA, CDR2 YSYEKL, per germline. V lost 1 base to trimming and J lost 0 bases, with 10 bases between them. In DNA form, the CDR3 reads TGCGCCAGCAGCCAAGGAGCCCAGGACTCCTACGAGCAGTACTTC. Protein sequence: CASSQGAQDSYEQYF.

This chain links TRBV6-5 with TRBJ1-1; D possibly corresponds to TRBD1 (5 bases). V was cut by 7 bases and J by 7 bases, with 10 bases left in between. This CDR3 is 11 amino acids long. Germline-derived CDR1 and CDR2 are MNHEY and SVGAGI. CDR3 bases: TGTGCCAGCACCAATCAGGGTGAAGCTTTCTTT. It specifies CASTNQGEAFF.

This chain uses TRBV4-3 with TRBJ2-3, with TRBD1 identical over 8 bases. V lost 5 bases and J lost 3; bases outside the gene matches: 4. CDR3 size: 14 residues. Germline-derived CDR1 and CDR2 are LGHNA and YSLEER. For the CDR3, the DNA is TGCGCCAGCAGCTTTGACAGGGGTACAGATACGCAGTATTTT. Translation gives CASSFDRGTDTQYF.

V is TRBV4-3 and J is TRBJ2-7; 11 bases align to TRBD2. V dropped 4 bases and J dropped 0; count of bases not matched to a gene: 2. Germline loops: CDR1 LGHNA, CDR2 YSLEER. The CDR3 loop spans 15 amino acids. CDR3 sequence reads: CASSRLAGTSYEQYF. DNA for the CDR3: TGCGCCAGCAGCCGACTAGCGGGAACCTCCTACGAGCAGTACTTC.

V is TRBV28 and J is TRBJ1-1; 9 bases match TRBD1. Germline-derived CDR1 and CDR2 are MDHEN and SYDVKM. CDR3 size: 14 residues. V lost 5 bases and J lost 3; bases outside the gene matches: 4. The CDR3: CASSPQGAYTEAFF. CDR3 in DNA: TGTGCCAGCAGTCCACAGGGGGCATACACTGAAGCTTTCTTT.

Written as DNA, the CDR3 is TGTGCCAGCAGTTACCCGGGGAGCGAAGTCTATGGCTACACCTTC. As protein: CASSYPGSEVYGYTF. J is TRBJ1-2 and V is TRBV6-6, with D uncertain. This CDR3 is built from 15 residues. Germline lookup yields CDR1 MNHNY and CDR2 SVGAGI (reference sequence). The ends were cut back, 2 bases at V and 4 bases at J, with 14 bases in the middle.

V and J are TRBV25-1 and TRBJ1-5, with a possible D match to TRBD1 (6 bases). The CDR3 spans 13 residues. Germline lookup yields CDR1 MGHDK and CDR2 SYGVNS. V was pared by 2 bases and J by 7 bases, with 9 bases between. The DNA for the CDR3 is TGTGCCAGCAGTGAAGGACAGTACCAGCCCCAGCATTTT. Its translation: CASSEGQYQPQHF.

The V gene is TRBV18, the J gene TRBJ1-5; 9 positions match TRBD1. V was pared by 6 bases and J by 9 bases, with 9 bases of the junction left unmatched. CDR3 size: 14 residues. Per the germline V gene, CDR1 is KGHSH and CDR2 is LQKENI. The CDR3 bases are TGTGCCAGCTCCCTCCGGGACAGGGACTCGCCCCAGCATTTT. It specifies CASSLRDRDSPQHF.

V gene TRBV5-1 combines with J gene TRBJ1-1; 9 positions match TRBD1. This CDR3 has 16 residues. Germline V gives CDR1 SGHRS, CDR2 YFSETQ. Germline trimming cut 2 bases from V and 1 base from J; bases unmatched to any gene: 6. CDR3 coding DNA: TGCGCCAGCAGCTTCTCGACAGGGGGGACGAACACTGAAGCTTTCTTT. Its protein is CASSFSTGGTNTEAFF. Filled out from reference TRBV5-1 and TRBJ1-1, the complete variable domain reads KAGVTQTPRYLIKTRGQQVTLSCSPISGHRSVSWYQQTPGQGLQFLFEYFSETQRNKGNFPGRFSGRQFSNSRSEMNVSTLELGDSALYLCASSFSTGGTNTEAFFGQGTRLTVV.

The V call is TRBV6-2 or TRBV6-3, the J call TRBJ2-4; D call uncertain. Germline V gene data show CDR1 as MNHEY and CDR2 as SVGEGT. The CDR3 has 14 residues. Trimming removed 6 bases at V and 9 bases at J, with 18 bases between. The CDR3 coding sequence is TGTGCCAGCAGCCCTCAGTCCCGATCAGGCATTCAGTACTTC. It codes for CASSPQSRSGIQYF.

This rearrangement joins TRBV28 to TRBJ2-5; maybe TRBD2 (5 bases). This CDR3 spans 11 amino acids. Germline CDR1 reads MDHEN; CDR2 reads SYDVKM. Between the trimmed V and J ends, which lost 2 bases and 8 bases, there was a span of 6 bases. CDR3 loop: CASSLEGTQYF. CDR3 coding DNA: TGTGCCAGCAGTTTAGAGGGAACCCAGTACTTC.

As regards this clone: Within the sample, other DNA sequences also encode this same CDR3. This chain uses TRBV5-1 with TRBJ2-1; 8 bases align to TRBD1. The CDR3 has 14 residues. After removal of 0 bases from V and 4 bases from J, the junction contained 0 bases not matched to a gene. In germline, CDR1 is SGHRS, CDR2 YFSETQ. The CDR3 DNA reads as TGCGCCAGCAGCTTGGGACAGGGGTACAATGAGCAGTTCTTC. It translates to CASSLGQGYNEQFF.

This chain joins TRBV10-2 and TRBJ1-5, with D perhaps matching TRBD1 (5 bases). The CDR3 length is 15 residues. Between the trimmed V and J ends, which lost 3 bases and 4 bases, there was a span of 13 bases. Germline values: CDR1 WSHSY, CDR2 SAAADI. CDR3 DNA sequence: TGCGCCAGCAGTGATCTTCGGCAGGGAAATCAGCCCCAGCATTTT. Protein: CASSDLRQGNQPQHF.

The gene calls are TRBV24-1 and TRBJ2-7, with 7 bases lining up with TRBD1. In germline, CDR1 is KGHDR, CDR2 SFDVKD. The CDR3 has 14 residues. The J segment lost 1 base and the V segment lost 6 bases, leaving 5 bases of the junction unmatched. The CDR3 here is CATSPRDSSYEQYF. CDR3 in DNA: TGTGCCACCAGTCCCCGGGACAGTTCCTACGAGCAGTACTTC.

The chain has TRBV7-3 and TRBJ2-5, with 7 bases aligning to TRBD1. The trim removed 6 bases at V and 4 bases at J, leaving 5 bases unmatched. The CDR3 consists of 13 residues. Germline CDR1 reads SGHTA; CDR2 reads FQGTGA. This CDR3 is CASSRDSRETQYF. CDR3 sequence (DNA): TGTGCCAGCAGTCGGGACAGCCGAGAGACCCAGTACTTC.

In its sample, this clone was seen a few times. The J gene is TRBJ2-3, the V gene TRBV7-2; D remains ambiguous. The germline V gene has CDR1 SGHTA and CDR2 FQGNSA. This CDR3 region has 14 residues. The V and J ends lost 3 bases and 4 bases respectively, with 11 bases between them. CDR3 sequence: CASSLRYLADTQYF. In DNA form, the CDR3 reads TGTGCCAGCAGCTTGAGGTATTTAGCAGATACGCAGTATTTT.

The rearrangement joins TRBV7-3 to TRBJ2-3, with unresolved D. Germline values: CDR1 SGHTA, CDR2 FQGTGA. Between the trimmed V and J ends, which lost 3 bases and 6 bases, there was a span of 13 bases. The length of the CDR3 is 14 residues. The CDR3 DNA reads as TGTGCCAGCAGCTTTAGTGGTGTGCTGGATACGCAGTATTTT. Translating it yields CASSFSGVLDTQYF.

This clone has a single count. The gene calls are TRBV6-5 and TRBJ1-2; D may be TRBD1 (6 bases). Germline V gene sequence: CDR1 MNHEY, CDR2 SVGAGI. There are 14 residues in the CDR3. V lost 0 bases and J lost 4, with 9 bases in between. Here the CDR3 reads CASSYSQGSYGYTF. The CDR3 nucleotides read TGTGCCAGCAGTTACTCGCAGGGGTCCTATGGCTACACCTTC.

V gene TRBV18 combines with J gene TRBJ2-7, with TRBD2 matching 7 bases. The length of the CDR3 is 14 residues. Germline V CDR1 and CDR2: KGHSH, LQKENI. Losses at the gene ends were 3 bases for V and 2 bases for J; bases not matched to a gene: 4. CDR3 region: CASSPSGRAYEQYF. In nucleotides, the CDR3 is TGTGCCAGCTCACCTTCAGGGAGGGCCTACGAGCAGTACTTC.

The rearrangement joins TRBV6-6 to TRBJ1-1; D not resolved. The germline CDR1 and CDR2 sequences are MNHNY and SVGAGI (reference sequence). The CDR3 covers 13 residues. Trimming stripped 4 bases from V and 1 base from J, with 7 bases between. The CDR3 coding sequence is TGTGCCAGCAGTTTCCCCCAGAACACTGAAGCTTTCTTT. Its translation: CASSFPQNTEAFF.

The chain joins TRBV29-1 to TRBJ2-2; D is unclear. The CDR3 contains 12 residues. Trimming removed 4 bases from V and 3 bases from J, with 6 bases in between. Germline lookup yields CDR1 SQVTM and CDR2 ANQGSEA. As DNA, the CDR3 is TGCAGCGTTGTGCAGGACACCGGGGAGCTGTTTTTT. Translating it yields CSVVQDTGELFF.

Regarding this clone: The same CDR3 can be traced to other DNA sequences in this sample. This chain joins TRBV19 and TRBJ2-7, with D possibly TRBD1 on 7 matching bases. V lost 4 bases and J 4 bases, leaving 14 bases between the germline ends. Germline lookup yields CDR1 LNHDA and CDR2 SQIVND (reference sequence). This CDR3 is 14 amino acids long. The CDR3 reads CASSRDSGSYEQYF. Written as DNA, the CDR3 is TGTGCCAGTAGTAGGGACAGCGGGTCTTACGAGCAGTACTTC.